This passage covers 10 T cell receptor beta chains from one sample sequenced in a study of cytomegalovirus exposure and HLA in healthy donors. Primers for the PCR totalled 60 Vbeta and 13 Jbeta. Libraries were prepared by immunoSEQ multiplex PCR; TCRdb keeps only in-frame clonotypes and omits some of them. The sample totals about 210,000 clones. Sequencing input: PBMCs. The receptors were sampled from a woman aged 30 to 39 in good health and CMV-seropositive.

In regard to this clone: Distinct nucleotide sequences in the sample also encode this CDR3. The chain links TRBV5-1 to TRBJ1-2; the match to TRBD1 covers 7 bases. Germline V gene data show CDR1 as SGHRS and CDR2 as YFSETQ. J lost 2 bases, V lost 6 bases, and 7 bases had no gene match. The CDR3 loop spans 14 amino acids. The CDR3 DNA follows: TGCGCCAGCACCTTAGACAGGGCAAACTATGGCTACACCTTC. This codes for CASTLDRANYGYTF.

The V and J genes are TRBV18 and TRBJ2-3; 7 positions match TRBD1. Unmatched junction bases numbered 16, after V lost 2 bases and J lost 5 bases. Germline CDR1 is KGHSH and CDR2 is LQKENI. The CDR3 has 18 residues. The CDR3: CASSPNRYRGSLGDTQYF. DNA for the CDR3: TGTGCCAGCTCACCAAATCGTTACAGGGGAAGCTTAGGAGATACGCAGTATTTT.

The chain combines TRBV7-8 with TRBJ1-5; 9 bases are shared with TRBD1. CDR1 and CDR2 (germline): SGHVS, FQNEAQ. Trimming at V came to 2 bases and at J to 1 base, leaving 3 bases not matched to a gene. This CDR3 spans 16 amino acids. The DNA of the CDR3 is TGTGCCAGCAGCTTACAGACAGGGGGAAGCAATCAGCCCCAGCATTTT. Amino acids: CASSLQTGGSNQPQHF.

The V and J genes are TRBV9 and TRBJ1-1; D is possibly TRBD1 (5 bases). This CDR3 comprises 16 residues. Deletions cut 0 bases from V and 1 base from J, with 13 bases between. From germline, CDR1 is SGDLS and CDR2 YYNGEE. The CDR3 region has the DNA TGTGCCAGCAGCGTAGCTACGGGACTGGGGAACACTGAAGCTTTCTTT. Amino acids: CASSVATGLGNTEAFF.

CDR3 loop: CASSPSGLSSGNTIYF. The CDR3 coding sequence is TGTGCCAGCTCACCCAGCGGACTGAGCTCTGGAAACACCATATATTTT. The genes are TRBV18 and TRBJ1-3; no reliable D call. The CDR3 runs to 16 residues. Germline V gene sequence: CDR1 KGHSH, CDR2 LQKENI. V gave up 3 bases and J gave up 0 bases, with 12 bases separating them. Based on the CDR3 plus reference TRBV18 and TRBJ1-3, the full variable domain is NAGVMQNPRHLVRRRGQEARLRCSPMKGHSHVYWYRQLPEEGLKFMVYLQKENIIDESGMPKERFSAEFPKEGPSILRIQQVVRGDSAAYFCASSPSGLSSGNTIYFGEGSWLTVV.

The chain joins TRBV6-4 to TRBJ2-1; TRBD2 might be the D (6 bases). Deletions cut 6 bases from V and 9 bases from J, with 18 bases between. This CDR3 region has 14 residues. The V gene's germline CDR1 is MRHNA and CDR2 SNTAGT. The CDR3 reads CASSGGSEFVEQFF. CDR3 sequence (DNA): TGTGCCAGCAGCGGAGGGAGTGAGTTTGTTGAGCAGTTCTTC.

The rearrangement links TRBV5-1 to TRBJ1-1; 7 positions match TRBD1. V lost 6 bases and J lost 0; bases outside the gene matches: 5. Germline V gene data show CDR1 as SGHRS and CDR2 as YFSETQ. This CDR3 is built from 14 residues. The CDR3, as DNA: TGCGCCAGCACCGCCGGGACAGTGAACACTGAAGCTTTCTTT. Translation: CASTAGTVNTEAFF.

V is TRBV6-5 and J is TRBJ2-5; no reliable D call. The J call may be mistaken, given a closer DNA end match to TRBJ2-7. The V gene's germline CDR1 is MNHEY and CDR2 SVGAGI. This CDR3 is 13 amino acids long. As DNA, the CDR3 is TGTGCCAGCAGTCATCAAAATACCTACGAGCAGTACTTC. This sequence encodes CASSHQNTYEQYF.

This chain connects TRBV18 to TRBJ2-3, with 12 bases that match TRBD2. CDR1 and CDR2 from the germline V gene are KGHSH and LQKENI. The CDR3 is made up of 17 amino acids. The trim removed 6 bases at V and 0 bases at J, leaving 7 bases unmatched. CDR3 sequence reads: CASSPGLAGPSTDTQYF. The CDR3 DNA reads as TGTGCCAGCTCTCCAGGACTAGCGGGACCTAGCACAGATACGCAGTATTTT. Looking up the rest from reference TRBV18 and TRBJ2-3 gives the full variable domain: NAGVMQNPRHLVRRRGQEARLRCSPMKGHSHVYWYRQLPEEGLKFMVYLQKENIIDESGMPKERFSAEFPKEGPSILRIQQVVRGDSAAYFCASSPGLAGPSTDTQYFGPGTRLTVL.

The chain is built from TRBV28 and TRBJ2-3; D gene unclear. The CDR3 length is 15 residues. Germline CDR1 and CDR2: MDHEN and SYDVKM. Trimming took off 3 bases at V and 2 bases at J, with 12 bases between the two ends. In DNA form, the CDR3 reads TGTGCCAGCAGTTTCCTAGAGTCACCCACAGATACGCAGTATTTT. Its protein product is CASSFLESPTDTQYF. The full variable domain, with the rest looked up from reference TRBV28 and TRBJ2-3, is DVKVTQSSRYLVKRTGEKVFLECVQDMDHENMFWYRQDPGLGLRLIYFSYDVKMKEKGDIPEGYSVSREKKERFSLILESASTNQTSMYLCASSFLESPTDTQYFGPGTRLTVL.